This is a list of T cell receptor beta chains from one sample in a study of blood T cells in healthy people across ages. A single record per CDR3 protein comes from TCRdb applying MiXCR to the 5' RACE reads. The data contain 2 million or so distinct CDR3 sequences, about 50% of them singletons. The sample was blood. Source of these receptors: a woman between 40 and 55 years old in good health. Each CDR3 is given with its conserved first and last residue. The D gene is left open where the match is weak. For some rows the clone size is stated as once, few or many, or as a class when expanded; others skip it.

TGTGCCAGCAGGTCGACAGCCACAGATACGCAGTATTTT	CASRSTATDTQYF	-	TRBJ2-3	-	TRBV6-2/TRBV6-3
TGTGCCACCAGTGATTTTTCTTCGGGGCAGTACTTC	CATSDFSSGQYF	-	TRBJ2-5	-	TRBV24-1
TGTGCCAGCAGTTTACGGGCAGGGGGTCAGCCCCAGCATTTT	CASSLRAGGQPQHF	TRBD1	TRBJ1-5	-	TRBV28
TGTGCCAGCAGCTCACAGGAAGGGTCTGAAGCTTTCTTT	CASSSQEGSEAFF	-	TRBJ1-1	-	TRBV7-9
TGTGCCAGCAGCCAAGTGGCAGGCTACGAGCAGTACTTC	CASSQVAGYEQYF	-	TRBJ2-7	-	TRBV3-1
TGCGCCAGCAGCCAAGATATCCTCATAGATACGCAGTATTTT	CASSQDILIDTQYF	-	TRBJ2-3	-	TRBV4-3
TGCAGTGCTAGAGAAAACCCTAGCGGGGGGGCTGGCAATGAGCAGTTCTTC	CSARENPSGGAGNEQFF	TRBD2	TRBJ2-1	-	TRBV20-1
TGTGCCAGCAGTTTGTCAGGGGGCGTCCCAGATACGCAGTATTTT	CASSLSGGVPDTQYF	TRBD1	TRBJ2-3	-	TRBV27
TGTGCCAGCAGCTTAGCGACAGGGTTAAGTCAGCCCCAGCATTTT	CASSLATGLSQPQHF	TRBD1	TRBJ1-5	-	TRBV7-2
TGTGCCAGCACCTTGGACAGGAGCTCCTACGAGCAGTACTTC	CASTLDRSSYEQYF	TRBD1	TRBJ2-7	few	TRBV12-3/TRBV12-4
TGTGCCAGCACTCCGGGACAGGCCTACAATGAGCAGTTCTTC	CASTPGQAYNEQFF	TRBD1	TRBJ2-1	-	TRBV5-6
TGTGCCAGCAGCGGGGGGGATGGCTCTGGGGCCAACGTCCTGACTTTC	CASSGGDGSGANVLTF	TRBD2	TRBJ2-6	few	TRBV5-6
TGTGCCAGCAGTTTAAGGGACAACCAAGAGACCCAGTACTTC	CASSLRDNQETQYF	-	TRBJ2-5	few	TRBV27
TGTGCCAGCAGCTTATCCGTTGATGGAGATTCACCCCTCCACTTT	CASSLSVDGDSPLHF	-	TRBJ1-6	-	TRBV7-9
TGTGCCAGCAGCGAGGCCCAACCCTCTAACTATGGCTACACCTTC	CASSEAQPSNYGYTF	-	TRBJ1-2	-	TRBV9
TGTGCCAGCAGCTTAGCGTCCGGAGGGGGCCACAATGAGCAGTTCTTC	CASSLASGGGHNEQFF	-	TRBJ2-1	-	TRBV7-9
TGTGCCATCAGTGAGTCGGGGGAGCAGGCTTTCTTT	CAISESGEQAFF	-	TRBJ1-1	-	TRBV10-3
TGTGCCACCGCCCCCACAGGGGTAGGAGGCTACACCTTC	CATAPTGVGGYTF	TRBD1	TRBJ1-2	-	TRBV10-3
TGTGCCAGCAGCCCCGGTAGACAGGTGGTATACATTCAGTACTTC	CASSPGRQVVYIQYF	-	TRBJ2-4	-	TRBV7-2
TGTGCCAGCAGTTTAACTAGCGCGACCAGCTACGAGCAGTACTTC	CASSLTSATSYEQYF	TRBD2	TRBJ2-7	-	TRBV27
TGTGCCAGCAGTAGGGGACAGGGGGTGGGTGAGCAGTTCTTC	CASSRGQGVGEQFF	TRBD1	TRBJ2-1	-	TRBV6-6
TGTGCCACCAGTGATTTTACTAGCGGGGGAGCGTACAATGAGCAGTTCTTC	CATSDFTSGGAYNEQFF	TRBD2	TRBJ2-1	-	TRBV24-1
TGTGCCAGCAGCTTCAGGACAGGGGCCAGTGGGGAGCTGTTTTTT	CASSFRTGASGELFF	TRBD1	TRBJ2-2	-	TRBV7-2
TGTGCCAGTAGCATTCCGGGACAGGCCGCCTACGAGCAGTACTTC	CASSIPGQAAYEQYF	TRBD1	TRBJ2-7	-	TRBV19
TGCGCCAGCAGCTGGGGACAGGGGGCTGGGGAGACCCAGTACTTC	CASSWGQGAGETQYF	TRBD1	TRBJ2-5	few	TRBV5-1
TGCGCCAGCAGCCAAGGTGTAAGGGAAACTGAAGCTTTCTTT	CASSQGVRETEAFF	-	TRBJ1-1	few	TRBV4-3
TGTGCCAGCAGCCAAGCCGGGACTAGCCGGGGGGATAGCTCCTACAATGAGCAGTTCTTC	CASSQAGTSRGDSSYNEQFF	TRBD2	TRBJ2-1	-	TRBV4-2
TGTGCCAGCAGCTCCAAGACTAGCGGGGGGGCACATGAGACCCAGTACTTC	CASSSKTSGGAHETQYF	TRBD2	TRBJ2-5	-	TRBV7-2
TGTGCCAGCGCGGGACGCCGGACCTACGAGCAGTACTTC	CASAGRRTYEQYF	-	TRBJ2-7	-	TRBV25-1
TGTGCCAGCAGGGGGGGGTATGTCGGCCGGTTGATTGGGGACACTGAAGCTTTCTTT	CASRGGYVGRLIGDTEAFF	-	TRBJ1-1	-	TRBV12-3/TRBV12-4
TGTGCCAGCAGTTTTACAGGGGACGTCACTGAAGCTTTCTTT	CASSFTGDVTEAFF	TRBD1	TRBJ1-1	-	TRBV6-5
TGTGCCAGCAGCTGGGGGGGAACAACAGATACGCAGTATTTT	CASSWGGTTDTQYF	TRBD2	TRBJ2-3	-	TRBV13
TGTGCCAGCAGACCCAGGGAGGATTCCTACAATGAGCAGTTCTTC	CASRPREDSYNEQFF	-	TRBJ2-1	-	TRBV2
TGTGCCATCAGTGAGTCGATGGATTCACCCCTCCACTTT	CAISESMDSPLHF	-	TRBJ1-6	-	TRBV10-3
TGCAGCGTACGGGGGACAAAAGAATCAAGCTCCTACGAGCAGTACTTC	CSVRGTKESSSYEQYF	-	TRBJ2-7	many	TRBV29-1
TGTGCCAGCAGCTCCTTCAGGGGGGAGAACACTGAAGCTTTCTTT	CASSSFRGENTEAFF	TRBD1	TRBJ1-1	-	TRBV11-2
TGTACCAGCAGTGCGGGGGACCCACGAGAGACCCAGTACTTC	CTSSAGDPRETQYF	TRBD2	TRBJ2-5	-	TRBV25-1
TGCAGCGTTGAGTTCTCGTGGGGGTATGGCTACACCTTC	CSVEFSWGYGYTF	-	TRBJ1-2	-	TRBV29-1
TGTGCCAGCACCTGGGTGGCCCCCCAACGGACAGGGACTAACTATGGCTACACCTTC	CASTWVAPQRTGTNYGYTF	TRBD1	TRBJ1-2	few	TRBV12-3/TRBV12-4
TGTGCCAGCAGCCAGGACCTCTCTAGTGGCGGAGACGAGCGGTACTTC	CASSQDLSSGGDERYF	-	TRBJ2-7	-	TRBV4-2
TGTGCCAGCAGCCAAGAACGAGGGTGGCATGAGCAGTTCTTC	CASSQERGWHEQFF	-	TRBJ2-1	few	TRBV4-2
TGTGCCAGCAGGGAGAGTGGAGATTCACCCCTCCACTTT	CASRESGDSPLHF	-	TRBJ1-6	few	TRBV6-5
TGTGCTAGTGGATCCCCGGGGGGCAGGGAGGAGCAGTACTTC	CASGSPGGREEQYF	-	TRBJ2-5	-	TRBV12-5
TGTGCCAGCAGCGTAGGGGCAGGGCCTTCTGGCTACACCTTC	CASSVGAGPSGYTF	-	TRBJ1-2	-	TRBV9
TGCGCCAGCAGCCAAGACCACAGTTTTGTCCCCCGTTACACCTTC	CASSQDHSFVPRYTF	-	TRBJ1-2	-	TRBV4-3
TGCGCCAGCAGCCAAGTTGGTGCATTTGGGGCAGAGACCCAGTACTTC	CASSQVGAFGAETQYF	-	TRBJ2-5	-	TRBV4-1
TGTGCCAGCAGTTACTACGGGCGTTACGAGCAGTACTTC	CASSYYGRYEQYF	-	TRBJ2-7	-	TRBV7-2
TGTGCCAGCAGCCAACTCGTACACGAAAAACTGTTTTTT	CASSQLVHEKLFF	-	TRBJ1-4	few	TRBV4-2
TGTGCCAGCAGCTTACCCCAGAGCGGGGGGGTATACAATGAGCAGTTCTTC	CASSLPQSGGVYNEQFF	TRBD2	TRBJ2-1	-	TRBV7-6
TGTGCCAGCAGCCCGAAATGGGCCAGGGACCAAGAGACCCAGTACTTC	CASSPKWARDQETQYF	-	TRBJ2-5	-	TRBV21-1
TGCAGGCCCCGACGGGGATTTGTGTGGTCTCGCGGGGGGAAAACCTACAATGAGCAGTTCTTC	CRPRRGFVWSRGGKTYNEQFF	TRBD2	TRBJ2-1	-	TRBV20-1
TGTGCCAGCAGGTCCAGGGGGCCCTCTCGTAAGTACGAGCAGTACTTC	CASRSRGPSRKYEQYF	TRBD1	TRBJ2-7	-	TRBV28